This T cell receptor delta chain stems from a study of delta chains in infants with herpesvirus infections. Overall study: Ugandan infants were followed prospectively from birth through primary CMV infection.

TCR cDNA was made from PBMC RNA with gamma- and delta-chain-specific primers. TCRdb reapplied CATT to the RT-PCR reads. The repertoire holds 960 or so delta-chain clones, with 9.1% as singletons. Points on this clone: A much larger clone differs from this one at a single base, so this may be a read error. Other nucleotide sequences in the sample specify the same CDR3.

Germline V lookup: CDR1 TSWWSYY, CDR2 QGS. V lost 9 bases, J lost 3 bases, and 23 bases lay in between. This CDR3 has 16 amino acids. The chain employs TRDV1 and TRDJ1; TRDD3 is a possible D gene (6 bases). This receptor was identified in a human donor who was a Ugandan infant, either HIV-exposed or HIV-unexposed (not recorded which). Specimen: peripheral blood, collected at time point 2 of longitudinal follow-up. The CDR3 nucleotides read TGTGCTCTCGGGCCTAGCCTGCTGGGGATCTCCGATAAACTCATCTTT. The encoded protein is CALGPSLLGISDKLIF.